One and the same sample provided the 10 T cell receptor beta chains below, sequenced in a study of cytomegalovirus exposure and HLA in healthy donors. PCR used 60 Vbeta primers and 13 Jbeta primers. The repertoire was sequenced with immunoSEQ multiplex PCR; TCRdb's copy has only in-frame clones and lacks some. The repertoire includes roughly 190,000 clones, 65% to 75% of them detected once, and about 4.4% sits in the top ten. Sequencing was done on a sample of PBMCs. These receptors were collected from a man in his thirties or forties in good health and CMV-seropositive.

This rearrangement joins TRBV7-3 to TRBJ2-3, with TRBD2 matching over 10 bases. V dropped 3 bases and J dropped 3; count of bases not matched to a gene: 3. Germline V gives CDR1 SGHTA, CDR2 FQGTGA. This CDR3 contains 15 residues. Here the CDR3 reads CASSFPSGGTDTQYF. The CDR3 DNA reads TGTGCCAGCAGCTTTCCTAGCGGGGGTACAGATACGCAGTATTTT.

The chain couples TRBV5-4 to TRBJ2-3; 10 bases map to TRBD2. This CDR3 has 15 amino acids. CDR1 is SGHNT, CDR2 YYREEE, per germline (reference sequence). With 4 bases clipped from V and 5 bases from J, the junction kept 7 bases outside the gene matches. CDR3 protein: CASSATLAGVDTQYF. Here the CDR3 DNA reads TGTGCCAGCAGCGCCACGCTAGCGGGGGTAGATACGCAGTATTTT.

The gene calls are TRBV6-5 and TRBJ1-2; D unclear. In germline, CDR1 is MNHEY, CDR2 SVGAGI. CDR3 size: 15 residues. V shed 0 bases and J shed 0 bases, with 8 bases lying between them. Here the CDR3 DNA reads TGTGCCAGCAGTTACTCTTACAGACCTAACTATGGCTACACCTTC. Amino acids: CASSYSYRPNYGYTF.

The chain carries TRBV10-3 and TRBJ2-3, with 9 bases that match TRBD2. The CDR3 loop spans 16 amino acids. V was pared by 2 bases and J by 2 bases, with 5 bases of the junction left unmatched. Germline CDR1 is ENHRY and CDR2 is SYGVKD. The CDR3 spells CAISEGLAGLTDTQYF. CDR3 in DNA: TGTGCCATCAGTGAGGGGCTAGCGGGACTCACAGATACGCAGTATTTT.

The chain has TRBV6-5 and TRBJ2-2, with D unresolved. The V gene's germline CDR1 is MNHEY and CDR2 SVGAGI. The V end was cut by 7 bases, the J end by 8 bases, with 8 bases between. CDR3 length: 11 amino acids. CDR3 bases: TGTGCCAGCAACCCAGGAGGGGAGCTGTTTTTT. It encodes CASNPGGELFF.

The chain carries TRBV7-2 and TRBJ2-1, with 8 bases identical to TRBD2. The CDR3 is 15 residues long. Germline CDR1 is SGHTA and CDR2 is FQGNSA. Unmatched junction bases numbered 11, after V lost 5 bases and J lost 8 bases. In nucleotides, the CDR3 is TGTGCCAGCAGCCGTCAGGGACTAGGGGTAGATGAGCAGTTCTTC. This translates into CASSRQGLGVDEQFF.

This chain connects TRBV6-5 to TRBJ2-1, with 7 bases identical to TRBD1. There are 11 residues in the CDR3. The germline gives CDR1 MNHEY, CDR2 SVGAGI. Unmatched junction bases numbered 1, after V lost 6 bases and J lost 8 bases. This chain's CDR3 is CASRQGYEQFF. Here the CDR3 DNA reads TGTGCCAGCAGACAGGGGTATGAGCAGTTCTTC.

The chain couples TRBV6-5 to TRBJ1-2; D might be TRBD1 (6 bases). CDR3 length: 12 amino acids. V was clipped by 5 bases and J by 8 bases, with 12 bases between them. Germline assignment: CDR1 MNHEY and CDR2 SVGAGI. The CDR3 loop is CASSQGFSGYTF. In nucleotides, the CDR3 is TGTGCCAGCAGTCAGGGGTTTTCGGGCTACACCTTC.

V gene TRBV5-1 combines with J gene TRBJ2-1; 8 bases line up with TRBD2. Germline CDR1 reads SGHRS; CDR2 reads YFSETQ. CDR3 length: 14 residues. V shed 4 bases, J shed 9 bases, and the junction held 9 bases outside the gene matches. Written as DNA, the CDR3 is TGCGCCAGCAGCGGCAACCTAGCGGGTGGTGAGCAGTTCTTC. Residues: CASSGNLAGGEQFF.

J is TRBJ2-1 and V is TRBV19; 8 positions agree with TRBD1. V shed 6 bases and J 4 bases; nucleotides not matched to a gene: 8. The germline V gene has CDR1 LNHDA and CDR2 SQIVND (reference sequence). There are 15 residues in the CDR3. This CDR3 reads CASRTQGVIYNEQFF. CDR3 DNA: TGTGCCAGTAGGACACAGGGGGTGATATACAATGAGCAGTTCTTC. The whole variable domain, filled in from reference TRBV19 and TRBJ2-1, reads DGGITQSPKYLFRKEGQNVTLSCEQNLNHDAMYWYRQDPGQGLRLIYYSQIVNDFQKGDIAEGYSVSREKKESFPLTVTSAQKNPTAFYLCASRTQGVIYNEQFFGPGTRLTVL.